The 21 T cell receptor beta chains reported below all come from one sample, sequenced in a study of blood T cell repertoires in COVID-19. Produced via immunoSEQ multiplex PCR; TCRdb's table is partial and in-frame only. The sample yields about 150,000 clones, roughly nine tenths seen once. Sequencing was done on a sample of peripheral blood. These receptors came from a man in his late teens or twenties with COVID-19, enrolled during active disease.

The rearrangement joins TRBV9 to TRBJ2-7; 8 bases map to TRBD1. J gave up 5 bases and V 4 bases, and 5 bases lay outside the gene matches. This CDR3 has 13 amino acids. CDR1 is SGDLS, CDR2 YYNGEE, per germline. CDR3 in amino acids: CASSFGTGNEQYF. CDR3 bases: TGTGCCAGCAGCTTCGGGACAGGAAACGAGCAGTACTTC.

This sequence joins TRBV7-9 and TRBJ2-1, with a possible D match to TRBD1 (6 bases). CDR3 size: 12 residues. V lost 3 bases and J 8 bases, leaving 8 bases between the germline ends. The germline V gene has CDR1 SEHNR and CDR2 FQNEAQ (reference sequence). The CDR3 loop is CASSFRGDEQFF. CDR3 nucleotide sequence: TGTGCCAGCAGCTTCAGGGGCGATGAGCAGTTCTTC.

The V gene is TRBV18, the J gene TRBJ2-7, with 7 bases that match TRBD1. From germline, CDR1 is KGHSH and CDR2 LQKENI. V trimming: 3 bases; J trimming: 7 bases; junction bases outside the gene matches: 6. CDR3 length: 13 amino acids. This CDR3 reads CASSPRQGEEQYF. CDR3 in DNA: TGTGCCAGCTCACCCCGACAGGGTGAAGAGCAGTACTTC.

V usage is TRBV20-1 and J usage is TRBJ1-2, with 7 nucleotides matching TRBD1. V trimming: 6 bases; J trimming: 3 bases; junction bases outside the gene matches: 1. The CDR3 length is 11 residues. Per germline, CDR1 DFQATT and CDR2 SNEGSKA (reference sequence). The CDR3 reads CSAGTDYGYTF. The DNA for the CDR3 is TGCAGTGCAGGGACAGACTATGGCTACACCTTC.

The rearrangement uses TRBV5-1 and TRBJ2-3; D is unclear. The V gene's germline CDR1 is SGHRS and CDR2 YFSETQ. V lost 0 bases and J lost 3, with 11 bases in between. The CDR3 has 15 residues. The CDR3 coding sequence is TGCGCCAGCAGCTTGGAATCCGTTAGAACAGATACGCAGTATTTT. It encodes CASSLESVRTDTQYF.

The rearrangement links TRBV27 to TRBJ2-7, with 11 bases matching TRBD1. The CDR3 contains 14 residues. Trimming took 8 bases from V and 7 from J; bases not matched to a gene: 10. CDR1 is MNHEY, CDR2 SMNVEV, per germline (reference sequence). This CDR3 is CASRPGQGAGEQYF. The CDR3 bases are TGTGCCAGCCGCCCCGGACAGGGGGCGGGGGAGCAGTACTTC.

This chain joins TRBV3-1 (or the pseudogene TRBV3-2) and TRBJ2-1; D may be TRBD2 (5 bases). Germline V gene sequence: CDR1 LGHDT, CDR2 YNNKEL (reference sequence). V was trimmed by 5 bases and J by 10 bases, leaving 12 bases between them. This CDR3 is 12 amino acids long. The CDR3: CASSSLEEEQFF. CDR3 sequence (DNA): TGTGCCAGCAGCTCCCTGGAGGAGGAGCAGTTCTTC.

This chain links TRBV14 with TRBJ2-3; D unresolved. Trimming took off 3 bases at V and 0 bases at J, with 4 bases between the two ends. This CDR3 has 13 amino acids. Germline V gene data show CDR1 as SGHDN and CDR2 as FVKESK. In DNA form, the CDR3 reads TGTGCCAGCAGCCAGCTAAGCACAGATACGCAGTATTTT. Its protein is CASSQLSTDTQYF.

The chain joins TRBV27 to TRBJ1-2, with TRBD1 identical over 8 bases. V dropped 3 bases and J dropped 7; count of bases not matched to a gene: 7. The CDR3 covers 14 residues. CDR1 MNHEY and CDR2 SMNVEV come from the germline V gene (reference sequence). The CDR3 reads CASSFDRGVRGYTF. For the CDR3, the DNA is TGTGCCAGCAGTTTCGACAGGGGAGTGCGTGGCTACACCTTC.

The chain has TRBV4-2 and TRBJ2-1, with TRBD2 matching 7 bases. Germline CDR1 is LGHNA and CDR2 is YNFKEQ. Trimming at V came to 2 bases and at J to 0 bases, leaving 7 bases not matched to a gene. The CDR3 extends over 17 amino acids. In nucleotides, the CDR3 is TGTGCCAGCAGCCAACCAGCGGGATCGAGCTCCTACAATGAGCAGTTCTTC. Its protein product is CASSQPAGSSSYNEQFF.

V gene TRBV10-3 combines with J gene TRBJ1-5; no firm D call. This CDR3 spans 12 amino acids. V gave up 8 bases and J gave up 2 bases, with 7 bases separating them. Germline V gene data show CDR1 as ENHRY and CDR2 as SYGVKD. DNA for the CDR3: TGTGCCATCGGGCAGGGCAATCAGCCCCAGCATTTT. Amino acid sequence: CAIGQGNQPQHF.

The CDR3 protein is CASSEAAEGVETQYF. The CDR3 DNA reads as TGTGCCAGCAGTGAGGCAGCCGAGGGGGTAGAGACCCAGTACTTC. This chain links TRBV28 with TRBJ2-5; D is possibly TRBD1 (6 bases). The V end was cut by 5 bases, the J end by 4 bases, with 17 bases between. Germline CDR1 and CDR2: MDHEN and SYDVKM. This CDR3 region has 15 residues.

V is TRBV30 and J is TRBJ2-3; D is unclear. In germline, CDR1 is GTSNPN, CDR2 SVGIG (reference sequence). This CDR3 is 13 amino acids long. V was shortened by 1 base and J by 3 bases, with 8 bases between the two germline ends. The CDR3 here is CAWSETMTDTQYF. Written as DNA, the CDR3 is TGTGCCTGGAGTGAAACAATGACAGATACGCAGTATTTT.

The CDR3 is CASSVATGIPYEQYF. In nucleotides, the CDR3 is TGTGCCAGCAGCGTAGCTACGGGGATCCCGTACGAGCAGTACTTC. V and J are TRBV9 and TRBJ2-7, with TRBD2 as a possible D gene (5 bases). This CDR3 region has 15 residues. The germline gives CDR1 SGDLS, CDR2 YYNGEE. Deletions cut 0 bases from V and 4 bases from J, with 14 bases between.

This rearrangement joins TRBV6-2 or TRBV6-3 to TRBJ2-7, with 10 bases identical to TRBD2. The V and J ends lost 6 bases and 3 bases, in that order; junction bases with no gene match: 11. The V gene's germline CDR1 is MNHEY and CDR2 SVGEGT. The CDR3 runs 16 residues. This chain's CDR3 is CASSQSLSGRLYEQYF. The CDR3 nucleotides read TGTGCCAGCAGCCAATCTCTTAGCGGGAGGCTCTACGAGCAGTACTTC.

The gene calls are TRBV24-1 and TRBJ2-5; no clear D gene. The CDR3 covers 12 residues. V lost 5 bases, J lost 2 bases, and 5 bases lay in between. Germline-derived CDR1 and CDR2 are KGHDR and SFDVKD. In DNA form, the CDR3 reads TGTGCCACCAGTGCCGGGCAAGAGACCCAGTACTTC. It encodes CATSAGQETQYF.

The chain has TRBV29-1 and TRBJ2-7; 10 positions match TRBD1. The CDR3 sequence is 14 residues long. CDR1 and CDR2 from the germline V gene are SQVTM and ANQGSEA. Unmatched junction bases numbered 2, after V lost 0 bases and J lost 3 bases. CDR3 protein: CSVEDRTGGYEQYF. The CDR3 nucleotides are TGCAGCGTTGAAGACCGGACAGGGGGCTACGAGCAGTACTTC.

This clone was seen more than once but under ten times. The J gene is TRBJ1-1, the V gene TRBV7-9; TRBD1 matches 8 bases. The CDR3 loop spans 16 amino acids. The V gene's germline CDR1 is SEHNR and CDR2 FQNEAQ (reference sequence). V shed 5 bases, J shed 4 bases, and the junction held 12 bases outside the gene matches. Here the CDR3 reads CASSPSSGGAGTEAFF. The CDR3 coding sequence is TGTGCCAGCAGCCCGTCTTCAGGGGGCGCGGGCACTGAAGCTTTCTTT.

This clone was seen ten or more times. The chain combines TRBV12-3 or TRBV12-4 with TRBJ2-3; D call uncertain. V dropped 8 bases and J dropped 4 bases, with 13 bases sitting between them. The CDR3 is 13 amino acids. CDR3 region: CASLRGPADTQYF. For the CDR3, the DNA is TGTGCCAGCCTACGAGGCCCCGCAGATACGCAGTATTTT.

A single count supports this clone. The chain links TRBV7-9 to TRBJ2-3; D is undetermined. The CDR3 sequence is 17 residues long. Trimming removed 0 bases at V and 0 bases at J, with 13 bases between. The V gene's germline CDR1 is SEHNR and CDR2 FQNEAQ (reference sequence). CDR3 residues: CASSLAKPLSSTDTQYF. CDR3 in DNA: TGTGCCAGCAGCTTAGCGAAGCCTTTATCTAGCACAGATACGCAGTATTTT. The entire variable domain, with the rest obtained from reference TRBV7-9 and TRBJ2-3, is as follows: DTGVSQNPRHKITKRGQNVTFRCDPISEHNRLYWYRQTLGQGPEFLTYFQNEAQLEKSRLLSDRFSAERPKGSFSTLEIQRTEQGDSAMYLCASSLAKPLSSTDTQYFGPGTRLTVL.

The V gene is TRBV27, the J gene TRBJ1-5; D is unclear. Trimming pared 8 bases from V and 2 bases from J, leaving 10 bases between. The CDR3 covers 13 residues. Germline-derived CDR1 and CDR2 are MNHEY and SMNVEV (reference sequence). The DNA of the CDR3 is TGTGCCAGCGGAGGGTGGGGCAATCAGCCCCAGCATTTT. Protein product: CASGGWGNQPQHF.